The 16 T cell receptor beta chains reported below all come from one sample, sequenced in a study of tissue T cells after allogeneic stem cell transplantation. Measured with immunoSEQ multiplex PCR; TCRdb has only the in-frame clones, and not every one. The data contain 5,500 to 8,500 clones, over 30% of them singletons. The time point was: mouse harvest day 14 after allogeneic transplant. Mouse grafts combined 10^7 T-cell-depleted bone marrow cells with 10^6 splenic CD5+ T cells. Sequenced sample: skin. Receptors originate from a female BALB/c mouse given C57BL/6 T cells with graft-versus-host disease after an allogeneic hematopoietic cell transplant.

Regarding this clone: Gene names and germline refer to mouse. The sequenced fragment ends 1 residue before the CDR3 boundary, so the rest is inferred from the germline J gene. The chain uses TRBV15 and TRBJ2-5; D is unclear. There are 11 residues in the CDR3. CDR1 and CDR2 from the germline V gene are SGHND and FRSKSL. V lost 11 bases, J lost 0 bases, and 6 bases lay in between. CDR3 in amino acids: CAVINQDTQYF. The sequenced part of the CDR3 DNA is TGTGCCGTCATTAACCAAGACACCCAGTAC.

Comment on this clone: A much larger clone differs by one base, so this may be a read error. Gene names denote mouse genes. The DNA ends 1 residue before the CDR3 does, and the rest of the CDR3 is filled in from the germline J gene. The J gene is TRBJ2-1, the V gene TRBV13-3; D perhaps matches TRBD1 (5 bases). The V and J ends lost 3 bases and 6 bases respectively, with 13 bases between them. Germline lookup yields CDR1 NNHDY and CDR2 SYVADS. This CDR3 is 14 amino acids long. CDR3 DNA (partial): TGTGCCAGCAGTGCCGGGATAGGGGTTGCTGAGCAGTTC. Amino acids: CASSAGIGVAEQF. The whole CDR3 protein reads CASSAGIGVAEQFF.

As concerns this clone: The listed genes are named as in mouse. The read is 1 residue too short to cover the CDR3 end, so that end is filled in from the germline J gene. This chain joins TRBV26 and TRBJ2-1, with 12 bases identical to TRBD2. This CDR3 has 15 residues. The J segment lost 7 bases and the V segment lost 4 bases, leaving 5 bases of the junction unmatched. Germline V gives CDR1 KGHPV, CDR2 FQNQEV (reference sequence). CDR3 region: CASSRLGGRWAEQFF. The covered CDR3 bases are TGTGCCAGCAGTCGACTGGGGGGGCGCTGGGCTGAGCAGTTC.

This clone came up a few times. Here the gene names and germline are mouse. Sequencing ends 1 residue short of the CDR3 end; the germline J gene provides the rest. The chain uses TRBV26 and TRBJ2-1; 7 bases match TRBD1. Germline V gene sequence: CDR1 KGHPV, CDR2 FQNQEV (reference sequence). This CDR3 region has 12 residues. J was trimmed by 8 bases and V by 4 bases; bases with no gene match: 2. The DNA read from the CDR3 is TGTGCCAGCAGTCGGGGACAGCCTGAGCAGTTC. Translated: CASSRGQPEQF. The CDR3 in full is CASSRGQPEQFF.

There are a few counts of this clone. All gene names here are mouse names. With the read ending 1 residue before the CDR3 end, the germline J gene is used to fill in that end. This sequence joins TRBV26 and TRBJ2-4, with 10 bases that match TRBD1. CDR1 and CDR2 (germline): KGHPV, FQNQEV (reference sequence). V shed 6 bases, J shed 4 bases, and the junction held 4 bases outside the gene matches. The CDR3 is 14 amino acids. This chain's CDR3 is CASSRGQGKNTLYF. The part of the CDR3 DNA that was read is TGTGCCAGCAGCCGGGGACAGGGGAAAAACACCTTGTAC.

About this clone itself: Genes here carry mouse names. Read sequence stops 1 residue before the CDR3 end, and the germline J gene provides the missing end. The chain uses TRBV3 and TRBJ2-5; D is undetermined. V lost 1 base to trimming and J lost 3 bases, with 8 bases between them. The CDR3 totals 14 residues. The germline V gene encodes CDR1 SNHLY and CDR2 FYNGKV (reference sequence). The CDR3 sequence: CASSLGAPQDTQYF. Partial CDR3 DNA: TGTGCCAGCAGCTTAGGGGCTCCTCAAGACACCCAGTAC.

Concerning this clone itself: Any gene name here is a mouse gene name. The read ends 1 residue early relative to the CDR3; the germline J gene fills the gap. This chain uses TRBV3 with TRBJ2-5, with 8 bases aligning to TRBD1. Germline V lookup: CDR1 SNHLY, CDR2 FYNGKV (reference sequence). J lost 0 bases, V lost 1 base, and 6 bases had no gene match. The CDR3 has 17 amino acids. The CDR3 bases that were read are TGTGCCAGCAGCTTAGTCAGGGGGCGCGGGAACCAAGACACCCAGTAC. This encodes CASSLVRGRGNQDTQY. The complete CDR3 protein is CASSLVRGRGNQDTQYF.

As to this clone: Each gene name is a mouse one. The CDR3 is CASSDDRDKQDTQYF. The CDR3 DNA, read in part, is TGTGCCAGCAGTGATGATCGGGACAAACAAGACACCCAGTAC. J is TRBJ2-5 and V is TRBV13-1; possible D gene TRBD1, 6 bases. The CDR3 end falls 1 residue outside the read, so it is completed with the germline J gene. V lost 0 bases and J lost 3, with 11 bases in between. Per germline, CDR1 NSHNY and CDR2 SYGAGN. There are 15 residues in the CDR3.

This clone was observed a single time. Gene and germline names: mouse. The CDR3 end lies 1 residue beyond the end of the read and is filled in from the germline J gene. The rearrangement joins TRBV26 to TRBJ2-3; 10 nucleotides agree with TRBD2. Germline values: CDR1 KGHPV, CDR2 FQNQEV (reference sequence). The CDR3 covers 14 residues. The V gene end was trimmed by 4 bases and the J gene end by 2 bases; junction bases not matched to a gene: 0. Incomplete CDR3 DNA: TGTGCCAGCAGTCCTGGGGGGGCTGCAGAAACGCTGTAT. It codes for CASSPGGAAETLY. The complete CDR3 protein is CASSPGGAAETLYF.

About this clone: Genes here carry mouse names. The CDR3 is cut off 1 residue early in the read; its end comes from the germline J gene. This chain joins TRBV13-1 and TRBJ1-2; no definite D call. CDR3 length: 13 residues. Trimming removed 1 base at V and 0 bases at J, with 4 bases between. Germline assignment: CDR1 NSHNY and CDR2 SYGAGN. The CDR3 bases that were read are TGTGCCAGCAGTGATAAGACAAACTCCGACTACACC. Translating gives CASSDKTNSDYT. The full CDR3 reads CASSDKTNSDYTF.

As concerns this clone: The gene names here belong to mouse. The CDR3 goes on 1 residue after the read ends, and that part is filled in from the germline J gene. This chain connects TRBV16 to TRBJ2-7, with 11 bases lining up with TRBD1. CDR1 is SGHSA, CDR2 FRNQAP, per germline. The CDR3 is 14 residues long. The ends lost 5 bases at V and 4 bases at J; junction bases unmatched: 4. The CDR3: CASSHRDRGYEQYF. The sequenced CDR3 bases are TGTGCAAGCAGCCACCGGGACAGGGGGTATGAACAGTAC.

As to this clone: Mouse gene names apply. The read terminates 1 residue before the CDR3 end, so the remaining end is supplied by the germline J gene. The rearrangement joins TRBV13-3 to TRBJ2-7, with 9 bases that match TRBD2. This CDR3 spans 14 amino acids. Germline values: CDR1 NNHDY, CDR2 SYVADS. V shed 2 bases and J 7 bases; nucleotides not matched to a gene: 7. This chain's CDR3 is CASSEAGGGREQYF. CDR3 DNA, as far as it was read: TGTGCCAGCAGTGAAGCTGGGGGGGGGAGGGAACAGTAC.

This clone is medium-sized. Here the gene names and germline are mouse. With the read ending 1 residue before the CDR3 end, the germline J gene is used to fill in that end. J is TRBJ2-4 and V is TRBV4, with D possibly being TRBD1 (5 bases). V was pared by 5 bases and J by 0 bases, with 9 bases between. This CDR3 has 14 residues. The germline CDR1 and CDR2 sequences are LGHDT and YNNKQL (reference sequence). The CDR3 bases that were read are TGTGCCAGCAGCCCGACAGCTAGTCAAAACACCTTGTAC. As protein: CASSPTASQNTLY. The full CDR3 sequence reads CASSPTASQNTLYF.

This clone was counted between two and nine times. Mouse gene names and germline throughout. From the germline J gene comes the end of the CDR3, since the read stops 1 residue before it. V usage is TRBV26 and J usage is TRBJ1-4; 7 positions agree with TRBD1. This CDR3 is 15 amino acids long. Trimming at V came to 4 bases and at J to 2 bases, leaving 4 bases not matched to a gene. Germline loops: CDR1 KGHPV, CDR2 FQNQEV (reference sequence). CDR3: CASSQGARSNERLFF. CDR3 bases read: TGTGCCAGCAGTCAGGGGGCGCGATCCAACGAAAGATTATTT.

By its share, this clone is medium-sized. These gene names are mouse names. The sequenced fragment ends 1 residue before the CDR3 boundary, so the rest is inferred from the germline J gene. The chain has TRBV23 and TRBJ2-3; the table gives TRBD1 as D, unverified against the DNA. Germline assignment: CDR1 KGHTA and CDR2 FQNQQP. The CDR3 is made up of 16 amino acids. The sequenced part of the CDR3 DNA is TGCTCCAGCAGTCAATCGGGACAGGGCCGTGCAGAAACGCTGTAT. Its protein product is CSSSQSGQGRAETLY. The CDR3 in its entirety is CSSSQSGQGRAETLYF.

This clone was counted only a few times. Gene names are mouse gene names. The read comes to an end 1 residue before the CDR3 does, leaving the germline J gene to fill in the end. The gene calls are TRBV3 and TRBJ2-3; TRBD1 is a possible D gene (6 bases). Trimming took 5 bases from V and 0 from J, leaving 9 bases between them. Per the germline V gene, CDR1 is SNHLY and CDR2 is FYNGKV (reference sequence). The CDR3 is made up of 14 amino acids. The sequenced CDR3 bases are TGTGCCAGCAGCATCACAGGGAGTGCAGAAACGCTGTAT. Translated: CASSITGSAETLY. The entire CDR3 reads CASSITGSAETLYF. Combining the CDR3 with reference TRBV3 and TRBJ2-3 gives the whole variable domain GPKVLQIPSHQIIDMGQMVTLNCDPVSNHLYFYWYKQILGQQMEFLVNFYNGKVMEKSKLFKDQFSVERPDGSYFTLKIQPTALEDSAVYFCASSITGSAETLYFGSGTRLTVL.